This TCR beta chain was profiled in a study of blood T cell repertoires in COVID-19. The protocol was immunoSEQ multiplex PCR, while the TCRdb copy is restricted to in-frame clones and leaves out a portion. There are some 380,000 clones in the sample; around 87% occur only once, and 1% to 1.5% lies in the top ten. V dropped 2 bases and J dropped 5; count of bases not matched to a gene: 12. CDR3 length equals 17 residues. The germline CDR1 and CDR2 sequences are LNHDA and SQIVND (reference sequence). The origin of this receptor is a man aged 25-45 years who had recovered from COVID-19. The chain combines TRBV19 with TRBJ1-2, with 9 bases fitting TRBD1. Material: PBMCs or T cells enriched from blood (not recorded which). DNA of the CDR3: TGTGCCAGTAGTATAAAGCGTGACAGGGGGAAAGCATATGGCTACACCTTC. Translation: CASSIKRDRGKAYGYTF.